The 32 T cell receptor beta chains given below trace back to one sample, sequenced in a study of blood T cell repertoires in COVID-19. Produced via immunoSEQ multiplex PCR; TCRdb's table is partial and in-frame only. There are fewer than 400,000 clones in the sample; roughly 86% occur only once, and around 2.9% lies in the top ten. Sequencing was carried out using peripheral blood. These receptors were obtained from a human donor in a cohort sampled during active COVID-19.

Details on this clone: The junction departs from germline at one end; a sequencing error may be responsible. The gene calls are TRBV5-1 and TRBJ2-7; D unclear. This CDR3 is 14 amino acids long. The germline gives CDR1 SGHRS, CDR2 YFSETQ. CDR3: CASSLERLSNEQYF. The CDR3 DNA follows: TGCGCCAGCAGCTTGGAGAGACTCTCCAACGAGCAGTACTTC.

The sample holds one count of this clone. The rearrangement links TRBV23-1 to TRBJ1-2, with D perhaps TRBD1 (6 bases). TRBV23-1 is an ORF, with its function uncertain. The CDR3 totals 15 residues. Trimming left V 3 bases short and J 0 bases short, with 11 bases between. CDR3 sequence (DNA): TGCGCCAGCAGTCACTGGACAGACTCTAACTATGGCTACACCTTC. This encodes CASSHWTDSNYGYTF.

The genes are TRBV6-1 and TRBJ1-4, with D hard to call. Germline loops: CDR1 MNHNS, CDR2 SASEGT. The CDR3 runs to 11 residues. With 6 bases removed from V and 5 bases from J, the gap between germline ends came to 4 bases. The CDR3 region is CASSRNEKLFF. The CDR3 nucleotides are TGTGCCAGCAGCCGGAATGAAAAACTGTTTTTT.

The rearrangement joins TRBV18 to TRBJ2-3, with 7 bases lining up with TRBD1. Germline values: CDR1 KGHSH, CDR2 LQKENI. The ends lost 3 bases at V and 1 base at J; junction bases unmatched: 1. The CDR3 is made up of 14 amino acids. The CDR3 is CASSPGQRTDTQYF. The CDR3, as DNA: TGTGCCAGCTCACCGGGACAGCGCACAGATACGCAGTATTTT.

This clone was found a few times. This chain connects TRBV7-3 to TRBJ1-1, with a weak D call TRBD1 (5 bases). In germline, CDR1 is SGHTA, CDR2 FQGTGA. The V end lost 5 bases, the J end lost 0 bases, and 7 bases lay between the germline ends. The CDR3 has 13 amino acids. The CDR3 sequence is CASSRQLNTEAFF. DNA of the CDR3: TGTGCCAGCAGCCGACAGTTGAACACTGAAGCTTTCTTT.

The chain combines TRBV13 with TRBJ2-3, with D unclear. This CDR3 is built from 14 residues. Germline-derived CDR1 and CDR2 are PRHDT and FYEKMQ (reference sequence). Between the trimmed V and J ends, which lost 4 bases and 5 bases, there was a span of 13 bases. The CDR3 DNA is TGTGCCAGCAGCTCCCCCGTGAGGCAAGATACGCAGTATTTT. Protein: CASSSPVRQDTQYF.

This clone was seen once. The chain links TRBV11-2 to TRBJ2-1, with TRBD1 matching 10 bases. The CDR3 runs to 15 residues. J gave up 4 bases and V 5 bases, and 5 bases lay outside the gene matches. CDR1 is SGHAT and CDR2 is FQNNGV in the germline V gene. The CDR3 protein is CASSLGTGAYNEQFF. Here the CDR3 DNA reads TGTGCCAGCAGCCTGGGGACAGGGGCGTACAATGAGCAGTTCTTC. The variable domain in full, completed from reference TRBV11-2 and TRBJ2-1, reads EAGVAQSPRYKIIEKRQSVAFWCNPISGHATLYWYQQILGQGPKLLIQFQNNGVVDDSQLPKDRFSAERLKGVDSTLKIQPAKLEDSAVYLCASSLGTGAYNEQFFGPGTRLTVL.

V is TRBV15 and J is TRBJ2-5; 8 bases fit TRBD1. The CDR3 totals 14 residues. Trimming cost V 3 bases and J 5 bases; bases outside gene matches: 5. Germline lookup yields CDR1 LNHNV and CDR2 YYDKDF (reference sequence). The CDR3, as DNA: TGTGCCACCAGCAGGACAGGGGCTGGGGAGACCCAGTACTTC. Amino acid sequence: CATSRTGAGETQYF. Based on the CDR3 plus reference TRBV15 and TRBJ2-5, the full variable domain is DAMVIQNPRYQVTQFGKPVTLSCSQTLNHNVMYWYQQKSSQAPKLLFHYYDKDFNNEADTPDNFQSRRPNTSFCFLDIRSPGLGDTAMYLCATSRTGAGETQYFGPGTRLLVL.

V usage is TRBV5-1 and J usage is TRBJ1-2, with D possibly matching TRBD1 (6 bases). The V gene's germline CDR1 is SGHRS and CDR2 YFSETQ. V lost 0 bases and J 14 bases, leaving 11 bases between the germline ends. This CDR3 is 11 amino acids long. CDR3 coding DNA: TGCGCCAGCAGCTTGGACAGGGAACTTACCTTC. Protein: CASSLDRELTF.

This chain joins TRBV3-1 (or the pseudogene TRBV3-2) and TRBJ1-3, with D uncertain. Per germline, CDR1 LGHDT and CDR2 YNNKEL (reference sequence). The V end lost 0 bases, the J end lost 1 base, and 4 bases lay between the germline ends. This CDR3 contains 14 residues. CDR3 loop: CASSQDRSGNTIYF. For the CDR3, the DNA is TGTGCCAGCAGCCAAGACAGATCTGGAAACACCATATATTTT.

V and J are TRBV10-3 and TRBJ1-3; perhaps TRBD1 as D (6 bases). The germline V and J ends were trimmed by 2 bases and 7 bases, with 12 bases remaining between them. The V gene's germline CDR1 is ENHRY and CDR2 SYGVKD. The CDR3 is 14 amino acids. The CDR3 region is CAISEPTRGNTIYF. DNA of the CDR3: TGTGCCATCAGTGAGCCAACCAGGGGCAACACCATATATTTT.

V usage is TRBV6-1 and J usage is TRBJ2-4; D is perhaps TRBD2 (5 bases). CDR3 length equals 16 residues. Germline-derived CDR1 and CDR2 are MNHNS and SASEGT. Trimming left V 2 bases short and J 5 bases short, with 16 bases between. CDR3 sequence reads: CASSEPRGAGQNIQYF. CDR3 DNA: TGTGCCAGCAGTGAACCCCGGGGTGCGGGCCAAAACATTCAGTACTTC.

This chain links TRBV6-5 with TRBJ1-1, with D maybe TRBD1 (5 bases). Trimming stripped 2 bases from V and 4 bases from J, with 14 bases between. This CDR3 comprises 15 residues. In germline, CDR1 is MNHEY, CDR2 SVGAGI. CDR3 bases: TGTGCCAGCAGTTACCCGACAGAGTGGGGCACTGAAGCTTTCTTT. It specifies CASSYPTEWGTEAFF.

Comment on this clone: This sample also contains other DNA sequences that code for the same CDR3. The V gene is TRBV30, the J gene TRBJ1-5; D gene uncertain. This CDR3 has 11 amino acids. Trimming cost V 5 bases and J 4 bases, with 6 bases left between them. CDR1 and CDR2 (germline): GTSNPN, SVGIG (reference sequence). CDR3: CAWGSNQPQHF. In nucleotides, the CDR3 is TGTGCCTGGGGTAGTAATCAGCCCCAGCATTTT.

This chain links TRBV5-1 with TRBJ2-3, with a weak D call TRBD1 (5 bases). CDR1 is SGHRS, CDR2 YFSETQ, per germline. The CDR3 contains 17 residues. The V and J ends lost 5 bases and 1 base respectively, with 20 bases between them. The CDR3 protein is CASSLLGPNSGTDTQYF. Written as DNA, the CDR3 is TGCGCCAGCAGTCTACTGGGGCCCAACTCAGGCACAGATACGCAGTATTTT.

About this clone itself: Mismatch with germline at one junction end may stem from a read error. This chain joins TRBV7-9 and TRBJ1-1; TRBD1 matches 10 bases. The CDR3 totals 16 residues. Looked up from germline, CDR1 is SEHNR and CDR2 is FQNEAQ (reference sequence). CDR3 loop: CASSLATGTGAKGAFF. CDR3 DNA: TGTGCCAGCAGCCTAGCGACCGGGACAGGGGCCAAGGGAGCTTTCTTT.

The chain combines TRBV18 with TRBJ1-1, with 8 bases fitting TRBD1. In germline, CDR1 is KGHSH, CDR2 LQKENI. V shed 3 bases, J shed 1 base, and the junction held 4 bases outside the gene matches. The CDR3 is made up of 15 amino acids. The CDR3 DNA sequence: TGTGCCAGCTCACCGTTACAGGGGGGGAACACTGAAGCTTTCTTT. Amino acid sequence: CASSPLQGGNTEAFF.

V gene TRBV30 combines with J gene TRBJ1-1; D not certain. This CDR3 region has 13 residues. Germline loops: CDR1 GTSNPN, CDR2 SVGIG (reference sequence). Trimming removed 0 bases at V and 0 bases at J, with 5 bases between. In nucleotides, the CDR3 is TGTGCCTGGAGTGTACAAATGAACACTGAAGCTTTCTTT. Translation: CAWSVQMNTEAFF.

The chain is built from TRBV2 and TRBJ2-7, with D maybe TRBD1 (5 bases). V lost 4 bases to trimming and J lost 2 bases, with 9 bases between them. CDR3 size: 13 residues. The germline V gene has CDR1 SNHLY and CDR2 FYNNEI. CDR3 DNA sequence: TGTGCCAGCAGTGCGGACATTGCCTACGAGCAGTACTTC. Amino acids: CASSADIAYEQYF.

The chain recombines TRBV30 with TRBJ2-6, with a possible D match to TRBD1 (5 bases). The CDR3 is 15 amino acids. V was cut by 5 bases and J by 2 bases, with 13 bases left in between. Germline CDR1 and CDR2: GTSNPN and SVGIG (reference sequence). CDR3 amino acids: CAWEPRRAGANVLTF. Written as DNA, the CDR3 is TGTGCCTGGGAGCCACGCAGGGCTGGGGCCAACGTCCTGACTTTC.

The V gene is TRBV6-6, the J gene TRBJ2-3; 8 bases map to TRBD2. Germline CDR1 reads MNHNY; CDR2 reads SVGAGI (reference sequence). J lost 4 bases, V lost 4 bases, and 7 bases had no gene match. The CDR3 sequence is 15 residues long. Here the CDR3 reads CASSLSGGRADTQYF. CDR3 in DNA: TGTGCCAGCAGTTTGTCGGGAGGGCGGGCAGATACGCAGTATTTT.

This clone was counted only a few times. As DNA, the CDR3 is TGTGCCTGGAGTGAACTGTCCGGGTCCGGGTTCAATGAGCAGTTCTTC. Encoded protein: CAWSELSGSGFNEQFF. The V gene is TRBV30, the J gene TRBJ2-1; no clear D gene. Looked up from germline, CDR1 is GTSNPN and CDR2 is SVGIG (reference sequence). The CDR3 covers 16 residues. Trimming shortened V by 1 base and J by 6 bases, and 19 bases separated the two germline ends. The full variable domain, completed using reference TRBV30 and TRBJ2-1, is SQTIHQWPATLVQPVGSPLSLECTVEGTSNPNLYWYRQAAGRGLQLLFYSVGIGQISSEVPQNLSASRPQDRQFILSSKKLLLSDSGFYLCAWSELSGSGFNEQFFGPGTRLTVL.

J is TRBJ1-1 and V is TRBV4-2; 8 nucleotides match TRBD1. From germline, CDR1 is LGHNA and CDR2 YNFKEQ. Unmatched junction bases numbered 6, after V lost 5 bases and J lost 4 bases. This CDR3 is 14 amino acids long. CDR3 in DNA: TGTGCCAGCAGCGCACAAACAGGGGGCACTGAAGCTTTCTTT. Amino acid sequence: CASSAQTGGTEAFF.

CDR3 sequence reads: CASKDLTGGHNEQFF. In DNA form, the CDR3 reads TGTGCCAGCAAGGATCTGACAGGGGGCCACAATGAGCAGTTCTTC. This chain connects TRBV25-1 to TRBJ2-1; 10 bases match TRBD1. The CDR3 totals 15 residues. Germline loops: CDR1 MGHDK, CDR2 SYGVNS. Trimming cost V 7 bases and J 5 bases; bases outside gene matches: 8.

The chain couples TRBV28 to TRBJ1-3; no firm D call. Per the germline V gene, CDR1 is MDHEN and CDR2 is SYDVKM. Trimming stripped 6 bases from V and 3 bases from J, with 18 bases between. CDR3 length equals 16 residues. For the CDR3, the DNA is TGTGCCAGCAGCCATCCGACTGAATTCGGTGGAAACACCATATATTTT. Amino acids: CASSHPTEFGGNTIYF.

The CDR3 protein is CATLTYRAGNTIYF. CDR3 bases: TGTGCCACACTAACTTACAGGGCTGGAAACACCATATATTTT. The chain couples TRBV28 to TRBJ1-3; D is perhaps TRBD1 (6 bases). In germline, CDR1 is MDHEN, CDR2 SYDVKM. V lost 10 bases and J 2 bases, leaving 15 bases between the germline ends. The CDR3 is 14 amino acids.

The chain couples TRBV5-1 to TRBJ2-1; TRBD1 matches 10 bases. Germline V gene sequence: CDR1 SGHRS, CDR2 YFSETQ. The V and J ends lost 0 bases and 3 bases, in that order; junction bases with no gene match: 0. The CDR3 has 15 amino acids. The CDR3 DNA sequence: TGCGCCAGCAGCTTGGGGACAGGGGGCTACAATGAGCAGTTCTTC. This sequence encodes CASSLGTGGYNEQFF. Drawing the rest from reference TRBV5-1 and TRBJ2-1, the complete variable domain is KAGVTQTPRYLIKTRGQQVTLSCSPISGHRSVSWYQQTPGQGLQFLFEYFSETQRNKGNFPGRFSGRQFSNSRSEMNVSTLELGDSALYLCASSLGTGGYNEQFFGPGTRLTVL.

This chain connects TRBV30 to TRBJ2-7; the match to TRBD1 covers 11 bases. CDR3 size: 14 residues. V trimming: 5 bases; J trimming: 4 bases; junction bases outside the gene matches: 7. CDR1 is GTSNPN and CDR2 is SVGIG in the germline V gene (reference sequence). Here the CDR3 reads CAWAADRGHYEQYF. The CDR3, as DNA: TGTGCCTGGGCGGCGGACAGGGGGCATTACGAGCAGTACTTC. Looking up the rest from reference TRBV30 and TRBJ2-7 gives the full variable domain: SQTIHQWPATLVQPVGSPLSLECTVEGTSNPNLYWYRQAAGRGLQLLFYSVGIGQISSEVPQNLSASRPQDRQFILSSKKLLLSDSGFYLCAWAADRGHYEQYFGPGTRLTVT.

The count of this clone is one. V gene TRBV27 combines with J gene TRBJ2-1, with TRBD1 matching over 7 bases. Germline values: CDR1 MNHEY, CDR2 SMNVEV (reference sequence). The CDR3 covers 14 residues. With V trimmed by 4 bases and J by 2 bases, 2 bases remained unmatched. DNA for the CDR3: TGTGCCAGCAGTTCAGGACAGGCCTACAATGAGCAGTTCTTC. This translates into CASSSGQAYNEQFF.

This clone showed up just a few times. Here the CDR3 reads CASSLDRTGGGETQYF. As DNA, the CDR3 is TGTGCCAGCAGCTTAGACCGGACAGGGGGTGGAGAGACCCAGTACTTC. The V call is TRBV11-2, the J call TRBJ2-5; 10 positions agree with TRBD1. Germline-derived CDR1 and CDR2 are SGHAT and FQNNGV. V was pared by 0 bases and J by 4 bases, with 5 bases of the junction left unmatched. This CDR3 has 16 amino acids.

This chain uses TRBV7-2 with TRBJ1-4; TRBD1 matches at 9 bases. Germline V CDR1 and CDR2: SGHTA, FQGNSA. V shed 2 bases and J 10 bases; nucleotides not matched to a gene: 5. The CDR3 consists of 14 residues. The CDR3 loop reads CASSLRTGAGKLFF. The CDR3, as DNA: TGTGCCAGCAGCTTAAGGACAGGGGCGGGAAAACTGTTTTTT.

The CDR3 DNA reads TGTGCCAGCAGCTCTAGCGGGAGGGTACAAAATGAGCAGTTCTTC. The encoded protein is CASSSSGRVQNEQFF. The J gene is TRBJ2-1, the V gene TRBV7-2, with 12 bases matching TRBD2. This CDR3 is 15 amino acids long. Germline CDR1 is SGHTA and CDR2 is FQGNSA. Trimming cost V 4 bases and J 7 bases; bases outside gene matches: 5.